This is a list of T cell receptor beta chains from one sample in a study of blood T cell repertoires in COVID-19. The protocol was immunoSEQ multiplex PCR, while the TCRdb copy is restricted to in-frame clones and leaves out a portion. The table shows some 200,000 clones, with around 83% occurring only once. The sample was peripheral blood. Every receptor here comes from a woman in her thirties or forties with acute or convalescent COVID-19. Each CDR3 is given without its conserved first and last residue. The order of the fields is CDR3 protein, clone size, V gene, J gene. Some rows mark clone size as missing; the rest say once, few, many or name a class of expanded clone.

ASSSGGQEWDTEAF	-	TRBV5-4	TRBJ1-1
ASSPPGYSNQPQH	-	TRBV28	TRBJ1-5
ASKGTVFGYGYT	-	TRBV18	TRBJ1-2
ASSERDRETYEQY	-	TRBV6-1	TRBJ2-7
ASSLTWRGANTGELF	-	TRBV7-3	TRBJ2-2
ASSLQGNYNSPLH	-	TRBV27	TRBJ1-6
ASRLDGLAGVEQY	-	TRBV5-4	TRBJ2-7
ASSPIPGTGYGYT	-	TRBV18	TRBJ1-2
ATSDLNRAYGYT	-	TRBV24-1	TRBJ1-2
ASSGGRGSGYT	-	TRBV6-5	TRBJ1-2
ASSDDRANYNSPLH	-	TRBV2	TRBJ1-6
ASSESTRSEQF	-	TRBV6-1	TRBJ2-1
ANPLAGAPSYEQY	-	TRBV7-6	TRBJ2-7
ASSRSGGRTETQY	-	TRBV7-8	TRBJ2-5
ASSPRGTVNPTDTQY	-	TRBV19	TRBJ2-3
ASSAQGWDEKLF	-	TRBV9	TRBJ1-4
ASSDYRDSPLH	-	TRBV6-6	TRBJ1-6
ASSSVLNYGYT	-	TRBV6-5	TRBJ1-2
ASSQDPSGRSNEQF	-	TRBV4-1	TRBJ2-1
ASSLDPGVGSPLH	-	TRBV5-1	TRBJ1-6
ASSPGGGGATGELF	-	TRBV5-1	TRBJ2-2
ASSLASRREQC	-	TRBV12-3/TRBV12-4	TRBJ2-7
ASYGTGYKNIQY	-	TRBV2	TRBJ2-4
ASSFTGGGGYT	once	TRBV28	TRBJ1-2
ASKGRGDTGELF	once	TRBV2	TRBJ2-2
ASSIVPGGYATNEKLF	-	TRBV19	TRBJ1-4
ASSEWTGETQY	-	TRBV2	TRBJ2-5
ASRFSRDNEQF	-	TRBV2	TRBJ2-1
ASSPRTGDYGYT	-	TRBV18	TRBJ1-2
ASGFRAGATDTQY	-	TRBV4-1	TRBJ2-3
ASSEGGAKNIQY	-	TRBV6-4	TRBJ2-4
ASSSWDRGFREQY	-	TRBV5-6	TRBJ2-7
ASSREQNTEAF	-	TRBV2	TRBJ1-1